What follows are 26 T cell receptor beta chains derived from one specimen sequenced in a study of high-grade serous ovarian cancer treatment subgroups. The data were produced by immunoSEQ multiplex PCR, yet TCRdb's version contains in-frame clones alone and is incomplete. Among about 8,000 clones listed, roughly 66% were seen once. Tumor tissue was taken before any definitive surgery or chemotherapy was given. Material for sequencing was tumor tissue. These TCRs come from a human donor with high-grade serous ovarian cancer.

The CDR3 loop reads CASSPRGDRAPNEQFF. The CDR3 region has the DNA TGTGCCAGCAGTCCCCGAGGGGACAGAGCCCCCAATGAGCAGTTCTTC. The chain employs TRBV7-7 and TRBJ2-1, with TRBD1 identical over 7 bases. With 6 bases clipped from V and 6 bases from J, the junction kept 14 bases outside the gene matches. Looked up from germline, CDR1 is SSHAT and CDR2 is FNYEAQ (reference sequence). This CDR3 is 16 amino acids long.

In this sample, this clone turned up a few times. The CDR3 DNA is TGTGCCAGCAGCAGTGGCGGGAGTAGCAATCAGCCCCAGCATTTT. The encoded protein is CASSSGGSSNQPQHF. This chain uses TRBV7-2 with TRBJ1-5, with D hard to call. Germline V lookup: CDR1 SGHTA, CDR2 FQGNSA. The V end lost 5 bases, the J end lost 0 bases, and 11 bases lay between the germline ends. CDR3 length: 15 amino acids.

The rearrangement joins TRBV28 to TRBJ2-2, with 8 bases identical to TRBD1. The J segment lost 7 bases and the V segment lost 8 bases, leaving 6 bases of the junction unmatched. The CDR3 runs 13 residues. Germline CDR1 and CDR2: MDHEN and SYDVKM. CDR3 protein: CASVRGQGGELFF. The CDR3 bases are TGTGCCAGCGTCAGGGGGCAGGGCGGGGAGCTGTTTTTT.

V is TRBV29-1 and J is TRBJ2-7, with D maybe TRBD1 (6 bases). The CDR3 is 13 residues long. V dropped 4 bases and J dropped 6 bases, with 16 bases sitting between them. Germline CDR1 is SQVTM and CDR2 is ANQGSEA. The CDR3 loop reads CSVAVTGTSEQYF. DNA of the CDR3: TGCAGCGTTGCCGTAACAGGGACCTCCGAGCAGTACTTC.

This chain connects TRBV14 to TRBJ2-7, with 9 positions matching TRBD1. CDR3 length equals 12 residues. The V gene end was trimmed by 5 bases and the J gene end by 12 bases; junction bases not matched to a gene: 8. Germline V CDR1 and CDR2: SGHDN, FVKESK. Written as DNA, the CDR3 is TGTGCCAGCAGCAAAGGACAGGGGTTGACGTACTTC. Protein sequence: CASSKGQGLTYF.

For this clone: The identical CDR3 is also encoded by other nucleotide sequences in the sample. The V gene is TRBV9, the J gene TRBJ2-3; weak D call: TRBD2 (5 bases). There are 14 residues in the CDR3. V shed 0 bases and J shed 2 bases, with 7 bases lying between them. Germline CDR1 and CDR2: SGDLS and YYNGEE. CDR3 sequence: CASSVAGYTDTQYF. In DNA form, the CDR3 reads TGTGCCAGCAGCGTAGCGGGATACACAGATACGCAGTATTTT.

There are a few counts of this clone. The V call is TRBV7-2, the J call TRBJ2-7; D not resolved. The V and J ends lost 5 bases and 2 bases respectively, with 13 bases between them. The germline CDR1 and CDR2 sequences are SGHTA and FQGNSA. This CDR3 has 14 amino acids. This chain's CDR3 is CASSGARPPYEQYF. Written as DNA, the CDR3 is TGTGCCAGCAGCGGCGCAAGACCCCCCTACGAGCAGTACTTC.

The chain couples TRBV6-5 to TRBJ2-7, with 7 bases matching TRBD1. V lost 5 bases and J lost 3; bases outside the gene matches: 7. Germline CDR1 reads MNHEY; CDR2 reads SVGAGI. The CDR3 runs 14 residues. DNA of the CDR3: TGTGCCAGCAGTGAAACAGGGGTACTCTACGAGCAGTACTTC. This gives the protein CASSETGVLYEQYF.

This rearrangement joins TRBV5-5 to TRBJ1-2; D gene ambiguous. Germline CDR1 SGHKS, CDR2 YYEKEE (reference sequence). This CDR3 contains 12 residues. Trimming left V 2 bases short and J 8 bases short, with 10 bases between. The CDR3 nucleotides read TGTGCCAGCAGCTTAGGCCGCGCCGGCTACACCTTC. The encoded protein is CASSLGRAGYTF.

V usage is TRBV7-9 and J usage is TRBJ2-6, with D possibly TRBD1 on 5 matching bases. CDR1 and CDR2 from the germline V gene are SEHNR and FQNEAQ (reference sequence). The CDR3 is made up of 16 amino acids. The ends were cut back, 5 bases at V and 0 bases at J, with 11 bases in the middle. The CDR3 region is CASSLDIYSGANVLTF. CDR3 DNA sequence: TGTGCCAGCAGCCTGGACATCTACTCTGGGGCCAACGTCCTGACTTTC.

The chain couples TRBV7-9 to TRBJ1-1; D is unresolved. V shed 3 bases and J shed 8 bases, with 19 bases lying between them. CDR3 size: 15 residues. Germline V gives CDR1 SEHNR, CDR2 FQNEAQ (reference sequence). The CDR3 reads CASSFSIGGPQEAFF. CDR3 sequence (DNA): TGTGCCAGCAGCTTTTCAATAGGAGGCCCGCAAGAAGCTTTCTTT.

The genes are TRBV5-1 and TRBJ2-7; 10 nucleotides align to TRBD1. Germline CDR1 reads SGHRS; CDR2 reads YFSETQ. Losses at the gene ends were 0 bases for V and 2 bases for J; bases not matched to a gene: 2. This CDR3 region has 15 residues. This chain's CDR3 is CASSLAGQGTYEQYF. Written as DNA, the CDR3 is TGCGCCAGCAGCTTGGCGGGACAGGGGACCTACGAGCAGTACTTC.

This clone was detected once. The V and J genes are TRBV7-9 and TRBJ2-3; D might be TRBD2 (5 bases). CDR3 length: 13 residues. In germline, CDR1 is SEHNR, CDR2 FQNEAQ (reference sequence). V was pared by 5 bases and J by 4 bases, with 10 bases between. CDR3 sequence reads: CASSHAGPDTQYF. For the CDR3, the DNA is TGTGCCAGCAGCCATGCGGGTCCAGATACGCAGTATTTT.

This clone appeared once. The chain carries TRBV7-9 and TRBJ1-1; a weak D match, TRBD1 (5 bases). From germline, CDR1 is SEHNR and CDR2 FQNEAQ (reference sequence). V lost 3 bases to trimming and J lost 7 bases, with 12 bases between them. CDR3 length: 13 amino acids. The chain's CDR3 is CASSLAWGDEAFF. CDR3 DNA sequence: TGTGCCAGCAGCTTGGCGTGGGGGGATGAAGCTTTCTTT.

The chain couples TRBV2 to TRBJ2-1, with TRBD2 identical over 12 bases. Losses at the gene ends were 4 bases for V and 7 bases for J; bases not matched to a gene: 5. CDR3 length equals 15 residues. Per germline, CDR1 SNHLY and CDR2 FYNNEI. The CDR3 DNA reads TGTGCCAGCAGTGCTGGACTAGCGGGACAAAATGAGCAGTTCTTC. Protein: CASSAGLAGQNEQFF.

CDR3 coding DNA: TGCAGCGTTGCTCCCTTCGGGACAGGGAGAGAGCAGTACTTC. It specifies CSVAPFGTGREQYF. The V call is TRBV29-1, the J call TRBJ2-7; the match to TRBD1 covers 9 bases. CDR1 is SQVTM and CDR2 is ANQGSEA in the germline V gene. The CDR3 contains 14 residues. J lost 7 bases, V lost 4 bases, and 11 bases had no gene match.

The gene calls are TRBV28 and TRBJ1-2, with TRBD1 as a possible D gene (6 bases). The CDR3 has 14 residues. Germline CDR1 MDHEN, CDR2 SYDVKM. V was shortened by 3 bases and J by 5 bases, with 13 bases between the two germline ends. The CDR3 DNA sequence: TGTGCCAGCAGTTTTCCCCGGGGGCGTTATGGCTACACCTTC. Translated: CASSFPRGRYGYTF.

V and J are TRBV4-2 and TRBJ1-2; TRBD1 matches at 7 bases. V shed 6 bases and J 4 bases; nucleotides not matched to a gene: 11. The CDR3 is 15 amino acids. CDR1 LGHNA and CDR2 YNFKEQ come from the germline V gene. The CDR3 reads CASSNSDRPLYGYTF. CDR3 coding DNA: TGTGCCAGCAGTAACTCGGACAGGCCCCTCTATGGCTACACCTTC.

The genes are TRBV28 and TRBJ1-1; the D gene is possibly TRBD1 (6 bases). The CDR3 loop spans 14 amino acids. Germline V lookup: CDR1 MDHEN, CDR2 SYDVKM. Trimming took off 6 bases at V and 2 bases at J, with 13 bases between the two ends. CDR3 nucleotide sequence: TGTGCCAGCAGCCGCAGGGGAGCTAACACTGAAGCTTTCTTT. Its protein product is CASSRRGANTEAFF.

In this sample, this clone turned up a few times. The chain carries TRBV18 and TRBJ2-7, with 7 bases identical to TRBD1. This CDR3 has 14 residues. Germline-derived CDR1 and CDR2 are KGHSH and LQKENI. V was clipped by 3 bases and J by 4 bases; unmatched bases: 6. The CDR3 loop reads CASSPRQGVYEQYF. The CDR3 nucleotides are TGTGCCAGCTCACCGAGACAGGGAGTATACGAGCAGTACTTC.

The chain employs TRBV2 and TRBJ1-2; 7 bases align to TRBD1. J gave up 4 bases and V 6 bases, and 5 bases lay outside the gene matches. The length of the CDR3 is 13 residues. Germline CDR1 reads SNHLY; CDR2 reads FYNNEI. The CDR3 bases are TGTGCCAGCAGGGCCGGGACAGCCTATGGCTACACCTTC. Its translation is CASRAGTAYGYTF.

The genes are TRBV19 and TRBJ2-5; D might be TRBD1 or TRBD2, each matching 6 bases. Trimming shortened V by 5 bases and J by 5 bases, and 18 bases separated the two germline ends. Germline V CDR1 and CDR2: LNHDA, SQIVND (reference sequence). This CDR3 spans 15 amino acids. The CDR3 DNA reads as TGTGCCAGTAGTCCCCGCGGGGCAGGGGTGGAGACCCAGTACTTC. This encodes CASSPRGAGVETQYF.

The chain links TRBV7-2 to TRBJ1-1; 7 nucleotides line up with TRBD1. The germline V gene has CDR1 SGHTA and CDR2 FQGNSA. The CDR3 runs 12 residues. Trimming took 5 bases from V and 10 from J; bases not matched to a gene: 7. As DNA, the CDR3 is TGTGCCAGCAGCCAGGACAGGCGGGCAGCTTTCTTT. It translates to CASSQDRRAAFF.

This chain connects TRBV2 to TRBJ1-2; 7 nucleotides match TRBD1. Germline V gives CDR1 SNHLY, CDR2 FYNNEI. Trimming at V came to 6 bases and at J to 5 bases, leaving 9 bases not matched to a gene. This CDR3 is built from 14 residues. The CDR3 spells CASSTDRVVYGYTF. The DNA of the CDR3 is TGTGCCAGCAGCACCGACAGGGTAGTATATGGCTACACCTTC. The complete variable domain, with remaining parts taken from reference TRBV2 and TRBJ1-2, reads EPEVTQTPSHQVTQMGQEVILRCVPISNHLYFYWYRQILGQKVEFLVSFYNNEISEKSEIFDDQFSVERPDGSNFTLKIRSTKLEDSAMYFCASSTDRVVYGYTFGSGTRLTVV.

This chain links TRBV7-6 with TRBJ2-1; D remains ambiguous. CDR3 size: 12 residues. CDR1 is SGHVS, CDR2 FNYEAQ, per germline. V was trimmed by 5 bases and J by 9 bases, leaving 11 bases between them. The CDR3 DNA sequence: TGTGCCAGCAGCAGTACTACTGGTGAGCAGTTCTTC. It codes for CASSSTTGEQFF.

This rearrangement joins TRBV6-6 to TRBJ1-5; 11 nucleotides align to TRBD1. J lost 6 bases, V lost 6 bases, and 4 bases had no gene match. This CDR3 region has 14 residues. CDR1 and CDR2 from the germline V gene are MNHNY and SVGAGI (reference sequence). Here the CDR3 reads CASRGQGDSQPQHF. The CDR3 DNA reads TGTGCCAGCAGGGGACAGGGGGATAGTCAGCCCCAGCATTTT.